This TCR beta chain was captured by sequencing in a study of T-cell memory formation after mild COVID-19. Study-wide context: The TCR clusters were mostly specific to one donor.

A 5'RACE reaction primed in the constant segment made cDNA libraries of TCR alpha and TCR beta, and these carried sample barcodes and UMIs. TCRdb analysed the 5' RACE reads with MiXCR anew, one entry per CDR3 protein. This table has around 340,000 distinct CDR3 sequences, about 15% appearing once. CDR3 length: 18 amino acids. Germline V CDR1 and CDR2: SGDLS, YYNGEE. The ends were cut back, 3 bases at V and 2 bases at J, with 21 bases in the middle. This clonotype occurred a few times. Its antigen is currently unknown. Regarding the study as a whole: Of the contracting clones, CD4+ ones lay mainly in CM and EM, and CD8+ ones in EMRA.

V and J are TRBV9 and TRBJ2-1, with D possibly being TRBD2 (6 bases). The source is a man aged 18-30 years who had mild COVID-19 (a few samples of this study predate the infection). Cell type and time point are not known. Specimen: PBMCs or a T cell subset sorted from them (not recorded which). The CDR3 here is CASSAAHYSGLTYNEQFF. DNA for the CDR3: TGTGCCAGCAGCGCAGCACACTACTCGGGACTTACCTACAATGAGCAGTTCTTC.